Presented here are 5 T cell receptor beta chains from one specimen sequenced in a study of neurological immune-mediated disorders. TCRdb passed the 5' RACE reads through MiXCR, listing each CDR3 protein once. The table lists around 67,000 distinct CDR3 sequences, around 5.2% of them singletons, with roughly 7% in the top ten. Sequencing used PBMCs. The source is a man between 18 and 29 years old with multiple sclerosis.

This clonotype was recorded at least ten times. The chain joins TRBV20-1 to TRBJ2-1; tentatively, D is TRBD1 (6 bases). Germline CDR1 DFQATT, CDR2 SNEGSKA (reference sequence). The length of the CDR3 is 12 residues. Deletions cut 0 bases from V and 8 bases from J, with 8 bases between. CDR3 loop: CSARDRGHEQFF. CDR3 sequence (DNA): TGCAGTGCTAGAGACAGGGGTCATGAGCAGTTCTTC.

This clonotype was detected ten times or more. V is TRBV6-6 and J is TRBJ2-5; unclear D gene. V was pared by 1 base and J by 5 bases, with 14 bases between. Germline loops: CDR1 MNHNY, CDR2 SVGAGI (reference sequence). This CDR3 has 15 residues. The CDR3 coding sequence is TGTGCCAGCAGTTACTGGGCCGCAAATGGGGAGACCCAGTACTTC. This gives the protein CASSYWAANGETQYF.

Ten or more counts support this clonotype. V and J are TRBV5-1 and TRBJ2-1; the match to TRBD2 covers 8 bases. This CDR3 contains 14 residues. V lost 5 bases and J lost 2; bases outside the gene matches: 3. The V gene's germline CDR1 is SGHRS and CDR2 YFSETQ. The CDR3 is CASRSGGPYNEQFF. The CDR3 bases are TGCGCCAGCAGGTCGGGGGGGCCCTACAATGAGCAGTTCTTC.

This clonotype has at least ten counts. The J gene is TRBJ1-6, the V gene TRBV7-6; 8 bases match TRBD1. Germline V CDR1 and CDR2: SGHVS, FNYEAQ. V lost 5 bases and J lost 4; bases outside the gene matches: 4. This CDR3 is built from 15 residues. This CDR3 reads CASSQRQGYNSPLHF. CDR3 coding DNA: TGTGCCAGCAGCCAACGACAGGGGTATAATTCACCCCTCCACTTT.

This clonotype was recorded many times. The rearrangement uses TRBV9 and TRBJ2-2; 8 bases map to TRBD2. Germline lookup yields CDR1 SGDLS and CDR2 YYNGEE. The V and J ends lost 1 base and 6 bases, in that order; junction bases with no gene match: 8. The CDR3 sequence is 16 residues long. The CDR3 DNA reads TGTGCCAGCAGCGTAAGAAGCGGGGGACTAGCCGGGGAGCTGTTTTTT. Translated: CASSVRSGGLAGELFF.